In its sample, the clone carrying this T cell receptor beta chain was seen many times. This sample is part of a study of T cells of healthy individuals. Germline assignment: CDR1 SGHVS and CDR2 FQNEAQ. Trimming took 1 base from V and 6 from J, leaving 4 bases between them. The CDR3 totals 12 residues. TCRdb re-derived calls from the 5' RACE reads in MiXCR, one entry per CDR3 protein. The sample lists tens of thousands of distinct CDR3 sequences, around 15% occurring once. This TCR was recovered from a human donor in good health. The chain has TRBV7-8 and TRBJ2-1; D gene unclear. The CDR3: CASSLVGNEQFF. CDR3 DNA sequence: TGTGCCAGCAGCTTAGTTGGCAATGAGCAGTTCTTC.